These 22 T cell receptor beta chains were sequenced from one sample in a study of T cells in Graves' hyperthyroidism and ophthalmopathy. RNA transcripts gave rise to amplified TCR beta CDR3 regions. TCR CDR3 regions were first amplified by RT-PCR with HTBI primers. In TCRdb, the multiplex PCR reads were re-called with MiXCR into one record per CDR3 protein. The data show hundreds of thousands of distinct CDR3 sequences, around 46% seen once. Source material: peripheral blood or thyroid tissue (not recorded which). The origin of the receptors is a woman aged 18-29 years with Graves' hyperthyroidism.

V gene TRBV2 combines with J gene TRBJ2-7; D not certain. CDR3 length: 14 amino acids. Trimming cost V 2 bases and J 1 base, with 9 bases left between them. From germline, CDR1 is SNHLY and CDR2 FYNNEI. The DNA for the CDR3 is TGTGCCAGCAGTGAATTTGTCGGTTCCTACGAGCAGTACTTC. Translation: CASSEFVGSYEQYF.

This clonotype has just a few counts. The rearrangement uses TRBV19 and TRBJ2-5; 7 positions agree with TRBD2. The CDR3 consists of 15 residues. Trimming at V came to 6 bases and at J to 3 bases, leaving 10 bases not matched to a gene. CDR1 is LNHDA, CDR2 SQIVND, per germline (reference sequence). The CDR3 nucleotides read TGTGCCAGTAGAATCAACCCCCTAGCGGAAGAGACCCAGTACTTC. The encoded protein is CASRINPLAEETQYF.

This clonotype was found many times. The rearrangement joins TRBV13 to TRBJ1-2; D not resolved. The CDR3 sequence is 12 residues long. CDR1 and CDR2 (germline): PRHDT, FYEKMQ (reference sequence). The ends were cut back, 4 bases at V and 6 bases at J, with 9 bases in the middle. In DNA form, the CDR3 reads TGTGCCAGCAGCTCCGGACGGGATGGCTACACCTTC. This sequence encodes CASSSGRDGYTF. Drawing the rest from reference TRBV13 and TRBJ1-2, the complete variable domain is AAGVIQSPRHLIKEKRETATLKCYPIPRHDTVYWYQQGPGQDPQFLISFYEKMQSDKGSIPDRFSAQQFSDYHSELNMSSLELGDSALYFCASSSGRDGYTFGSGTRLTVV.

V usage is TRBV9 and J usage is TRBJ1-2, with TRBD1 matching 8 bases. V gave up 3 bases and J gave up 4 bases; unmatched junction bases: 11. Per germline, CDR1 SGDLS and CDR2 YYNGEE. The CDR3 has 16 amino acids. CDR3 sequence reads: CASSETPGGGPYGYTF. The CDR3 DNA is TGTGCCAGCAGCGAGACTCCAGGGGGCGGGCCCTATGGCTACACCTTC.

This clonotype came up once. Lacking the conserved final phenylalanine or tryptophan, this CDR3 likely reflects a read error. The V and J genes are TRBV7-2 and TRBJ2-5; TRBD2 might be the D (5 bases). This CDR3 has 13 amino acids. V was pared by 7 bases and J by 5 bases, with 14 bases between. Germline CDR1 is SGHTA and CDR2 is FQGNSA. Here the CDR3 reads CASTRSTGETQYL. The CDR3 DNA reads TGTGCCAGCACCCGCTCCACGGGGGAGACCCAGTACCTC.

At least ten counts were recorded for this clonotype. CDR3 in DNA: TGTGCCAGCAGCGAGACAGGGCTGGAGACCCAGTACTTC. Translated, it gives CASSETGLETQYF. The chain has TRBV7-9 and TRBJ2-5, with 7 bases that match TRBD1. The CDR3 sequence is 13 residues long. Trimming took 5 bases from V and 5 from J; bases not matched to a gene: 5. Germline V gene sequence: CDR1 SEHNR, CDR2 FQNEAQ (reference sequence).

This clonotype was seen many times. This chain links TRBV15 with TRBJ2-6, with TRBD1 as a possible D gene (6 bases). The CDR3 loop spans 16 amino acids. Germline-derived CDR1 and CDR2 are LNHNV and YYDKDF (reference sequence). The germline V and J ends were trimmed by 3 bases and 2 bases, with 11 bases remaining between them. CDR3 protein: CATSRGHRPGANVLTF. As DNA, the CDR3 is TGTGCCACCAGCAGGGGACATCGTCCTGGGGCCAACGTCCTGACTTTC.

This clonotype has ten or more counts. The rearrangement joins TRBV14 to TRBJ2-2; no clear D. CDR3 length: 13 residues. Trimming pared 4 bases from V and 1 base from J, leaving 4 bases between. Germline V gene lookup returns CDR1 SGHDN and CDR2 FVKESK. CDR3: CASSLQNTGELFF. CDR3 sequence (DNA): TGTGCCAGCAGCCTTCAGAACACCGGGGAGCTGTTTTTT.

This clonotype was observed a handful of times. The chain carries TRBV14 and TRBJ2-5; D gene uncertain. CDR1 and CDR2 (germline): SGHDN, FVKESK. The CDR3 is made up of 14 amino acids. Trimming removed 8 bases from V and 2 bases from J, with 15 bases in between. CDR3 sequence (DNA): TGTGCCAGCGGGCTAAGGACGGGTCAAGAGACCCAGTACTTC. This translates into CASGLRTGQETQYF.

The chain joins TRBV2 to TRBJ2-1; D is possibly TRBD1 or TRBD2 (5 bases each). V was cut by 9 bases and J by 6 bases, with 12 bases left in between. Germline CDR1 reads SNHLY; CDR2 reads FYNNEI. This CDR3 region has 12 residues. CDR3 residues: CASSDSLNEQFF. The CDR3 DNA sequence: TGTGCCAGTAGCGACAGCCTCAATGAGCAGTTCTTC.

As to this clonotype: Because it lacks the conserved phenylalanine or tryptophan at the end, this CDR3 is likely a read error. The limits of the CDR3 on the DNA are not certain, so only TCRdb's listed CDR3 is given. The CDR3 region is CASSGPGRDRTHYS. The V call is TRBV6-1, the J call TRBJ1-6; the listed D gene, TRBD1, was not tested against the DNA. From germline, CDR1 is MNHNS and CDR2 SASEGT. The CDR3 extends over 14 residues, inclusive of both ends.

This clonotype has only one observation. The genes are TRBV25-1 and TRBJ1-2; D uncertain. Germline-derived CDR1 and CDR2 are MGHDK and SYGVNS. This CDR3 region has 10 residues. The CDR3, as DNA: TGTGCTCCCGTCGCCCATGGCTACACCTTC. This codes for CAPVAHGYTF.

In this sample, this clonotype turned up a few times. One end of the junction is discordant with germline, which a read error may explain. The chain has TRBV10-3 and TRBJ2-7; D tentatively fits TRBD1 or TRBD2 (5 bases each). This CDR3 spans 14 amino acids. Germline-derived CDR1 and CDR2 are ENHRY and SYGVKD. CDR3: CASSGAGSSYEQYF. In DNA form, the CDR3 reads TGTGCCAGCAGTGGCGCAGGGAGCTCCTACGAGCAGTACTTC.

V and J are TRBV9 and TRBJ2-5; 10 bases align to TRBD2. This CDR3 is 16 amino acids long. The V gene's germline CDR1 is SGDLS and CDR2 YYNGEE. V was clipped by 3 bases and J by 3 bases; unmatched bases: 8. CDR3 protein: CASSDHPGTSEETQYF. The CDR3 bases are TGTGCCAGCAGCGATCACCCCGGGACTAGCGAAGAGACCCAGTACTTC.

The sample holds one count of this clonotype. The chain links TRBV7-6 to TRBJ1-4, with TRBD1 identical over 7 bases. Germline assignment: CDR1 SGHVS and CDR2 FNYEAQ. The CDR3 covers 15 residues. V trimming: 5 bases; J trimming: 8 bases; junction bases outside the gene matches: 11. In DNA, the CDR3 is TGTGCCAGCAGCCCTCTAGCGGGACAGCCCGAAAAACTGTTTTTT. Translating it yields CASSPLAGQPEKLFF.

The rearrangement joins TRBV15 to TRBJ2-7, with D possibly TRBD1 on 6 matching bases. From germline, CDR1 is LNHNV and CDR2 YYDKDF (reference sequence). This CDR3 comprises 15 residues. Trimming cost V 0 bases and J 3 bases, with 12 bases left between them. CDR3 loop: CATSREVGAYYEQYF. The DNA for the CDR3 is TGTGCCACCAGCAGAGAGGTGGGGGCCTACTACGAGCAGTACTTC.

V usage is TRBV2 and J usage is TRBJ1-1, with D maybe TRBD1 (6 bases). CDR3 length: 13 residues. In germline, CDR1 is SNHLY, CDR2 FYNNEI. Trimming cost V 7 bases and J 9 bases, with 18 bases left between them. CDR3 coding DNA: TGTGCCAGCAATTTACCGGGACAACACAAAGCTTTCTTT. It codes for CASNLPGQHKAFF.

This clonotype was recorded many times. The chain links TRBV7-6 to TRBJ1-1; D perhaps matches TRBD1 (6 bases). The V end was cut by 1 base, the J end by 8 bases, with 14 bases between. CDR3 length: 14 amino acids. Germline assignment: CDR1 SGHVS and CDR2 FNYEAQ. The CDR3 nucleotides are TGTGCCAGCAGCTTAGGCAGGGGCTACGACGAAGCTTTCTTT. Encoded protein: CASSLGRGYDEAFF.

This clonotype occurred many times. This rearrangement joins TRBV20-1 to TRBJ1-6; D is ambiguous. This CDR3 is built from 12 residues. From germline, CDR1 is DFQATT and CDR2 SNEGSKA (reference sequence). V was shortened by 3 bases and J by 9 bases, with 9 bases between the two germline ends. Here the CDR3 reads CSASFPGSPLHF. The DNA for the CDR3 is TGCAGTGCTAGTTTTCCAGGTTCACCCCTCCACTTT.

The chain is built from TRBV9 and TRBJ2-2; TRBD1 matches 8 bases. CDR3 size: 13 residues. Germline V gene data show CDR1 as SGDLS and CDR2 as YYNGEE. V gave up 10 bases and J gave up 3 bases; unmatched junction bases: 5. DNA for the CDR3: TGTGCCTGGGACAGGACGTACACCGGGGAGCTGTTTTTT. Its protein product is CAWDRTYTGELFF.

With respect to this clonotype: This may be a read error, as it is one base from a much larger clone. The chain recombines TRBV15 with TRBJ2-7; a weak D match, TRBD1 (5 bases). CDR1 is LNHNV and CDR2 is YYDKDF in the germline V gene (reference sequence). CDR3 length: 13 residues. V was cut by 5 bases and J by 8 bases, with 16 bases left in between. The CDR3 DNA sequence: TGTGCCACCAGCGGGCCCTGGGCGGACAAGCAGTACTTC. This sequence encodes CATSGPWADKQYF.

The rearrangement uses TRBV25-1 and TRBJ1-2, with 7 bases identical to TRBD1. The CDR3 spans 16 residues. The V gene's germline CDR1 is MGHDK and CDR2 SYGVNS. Unmatched junction bases numbered 10, after V lost 1 base and J lost 5 bases. This CDR3 reads CASSEFSGGGEYGYTF. The CDR3 nucleotides are TGTGCCAGCAGTGAATTTTCGGGAGGGGGCGAATATGGCTACACCTTC.